These 6 T cell receptor beta chains originate from one sample sequenced in a study of CD8+ T cells in alopecia areata. Reverse transcribed after extraction, RNA yielded cDNA as the sequencing template. TCRdb's table, derived via immunoSEQ multiplex PCR, lists solely in-frame clones and lacks some. This sample carries 150,000 or so clones, around 86% of them seen once, and the ten largest clones take more than 13%. The sample in question was CD8+ T cells sorted from blood, obtained at week 0. The origin of the receptors is a human donor with alopecia areata.

This clone has only a few counts. The rearrangement joins TRBV6-5 to TRBJ2-3, with 14 bases matching TRBD2. With V trimmed by 6 bases and J by 4 bases, 0 bases remained unmatched. CDR3 length equals 14 residues. From germline, CDR1 is MNHEY and CDR2 SVGAGI. CDR3 nucleotide sequence: TGTGCCAGCAGGGGACTAGCGGGAGCAGATACGCAGTATTTT. This codes for CASRGLAGADTQYF.

This clone was counted a single time. The J gene is TRBJ1-1, the V gene TRBV29-1, with D possibly TRBD1 on 5 matching bases. CDR1 is SQVTM and CDR2 is ANQGSEA in the germline V gene. Trimming pared 0 bases from V and 0 bases from J, leaving 14 bases between. The CDR3 has 16 residues. CDR3: CSVEDGAGPMNTEAFF. CDR3 bases: TGCAGCGTTGAAGACGGGGCAGGGCCTATGAACACTGAAGCTTTCTTT. The full variable domain, its missing parts supplied by reference TRBV29-1 and TRBJ1-1, is SAVISQKPSRDICQRGTSLTIQCQVDSQVTMMFWYRQQPGQSLTLIATANQGSEATYESGFVIDKFPISRPNLTFSTLTVSNMSPEDSSIYLCSVEDGAGPMNTEAFFGQGTRLTVV.

The CDR3 region is CASSSPWTEGYGYTF. CDR3 DNA: TGTGCCAGCAGCTCCCCTTGGACGGAAGGCTATGGCTACACCTTC. The chain has TRBV11-2 and TRBJ1-2; D is unclear. This CDR3 region has 15 residues. Germline V gene data show CDR1 as SGHAT and CDR2 as FQNNGV. V lost 4 bases, J lost 4 bases, and 16 bases lay in between.

V is TRBV27 and J is TRBJ2-7, with no clear D. Trimming took off 2 bases at V and 2 bases at J, with 13 bases between the two ends. The V gene's germline CDR1 is MNHEY and CDR2 SMNVEV (reference sequence). This CDR3 contains 15 residues. CDR3 amino acids: CASSLQYTVTYEQYF. CDR3 sequence (DNA): TGTGCCAGCAGTTTACAATACACAGTAACCTACGAGCAGTACTTC.

The chain links TRBV11-2 to TRBJ1-1, with D tentatively TRBD1 (6 bases). Germline V lookup: CDR1 SGHAT, CDR2 FQNNGV. The CDR3 covers 14 residues. V gave up 6 bases and J gave up 1 base, with 12 bases separating them. The CDR3 nucleotides read TGTGCCAGCAGTCGGGGGCCGTCGAACACTGAAGCTTTCTTT. It translates to CASSRGPSNTEAFF.

A single count supports this clone. This chain joins TRBV4-2 and TRBJ2-7; D gene unclear. The V and J ends lost 1 base and 0 bases respectively, with 10 bases between them. Germline CDR1 is LGHNA and CDR2 is YNFKEQ. The length of the CDR3 is 15 residues. The CDR3: CASSQAGTSSYEQYF. In DNA form, the CDR3 reads TGTGCCAGCAGCCAAGCGGGCACAAGCTCCTACGAGCAGTACTTC.